This record looks at one TCR beta chain sequence and its context. TCRdb's table, derived via immunoSEQ multiplex PCR, lists solely in-frame clones and lacks some. The sample comprises roughly 84,000 clones, about 80% of which are singletons, and 4% to 5.5% rests with the top ten. This CDR3 is 11 amino acids long. Trimming took off 7 bases at V and 10 bases at J, with 11 bases between the two ends. CDR1 SNHLY and CDR2 FYNNEI come from the germline V gene. These data belong to a study of blood T cell repertoires in COVID-19. Study context: Specimens from acute and convalescent COVID-19 originated in the United States, Italy and Spain. T cells, B-cell-depleted T cells, or PBMCs supplied cDNA or gDNA.

The chain uses TRBV2 and TRBJ2-1; weak D call: TRBD1 (5 bases). The sample taken for sequencing was peripheral blood. The clonotype originates from a woman aged 45-59 years with acute or convalescent COVID-19. CDR3 bases: TGTGCCAGCATCAGGGTTAGGGAGCAGTTCTTC. This codes for CASIRVREQFF.